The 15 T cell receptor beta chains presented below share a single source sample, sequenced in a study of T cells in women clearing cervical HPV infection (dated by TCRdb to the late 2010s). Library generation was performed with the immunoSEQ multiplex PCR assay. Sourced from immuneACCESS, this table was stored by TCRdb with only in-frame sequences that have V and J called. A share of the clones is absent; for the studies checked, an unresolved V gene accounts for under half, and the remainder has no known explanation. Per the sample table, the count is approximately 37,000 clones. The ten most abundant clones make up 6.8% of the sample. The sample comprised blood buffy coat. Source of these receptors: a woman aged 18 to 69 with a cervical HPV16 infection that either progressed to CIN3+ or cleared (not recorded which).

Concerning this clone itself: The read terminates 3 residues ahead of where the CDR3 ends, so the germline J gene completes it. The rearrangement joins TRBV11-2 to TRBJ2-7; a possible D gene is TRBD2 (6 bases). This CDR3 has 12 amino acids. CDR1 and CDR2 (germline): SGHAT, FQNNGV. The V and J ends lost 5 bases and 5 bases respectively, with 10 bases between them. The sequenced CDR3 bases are TGTGCCAGCAGCCCCGGGACTCACGAG. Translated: CASSPGTHE. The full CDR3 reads CASSPGTHEQYF.

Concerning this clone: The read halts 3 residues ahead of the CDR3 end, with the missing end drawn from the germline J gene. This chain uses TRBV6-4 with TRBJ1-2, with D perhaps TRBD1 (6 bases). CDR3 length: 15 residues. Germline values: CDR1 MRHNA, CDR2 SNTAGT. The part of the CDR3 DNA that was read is TGTGCCAGCAGTGAGGCCAGCGGGGGGGCAGATACC. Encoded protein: CASSEASGGADT. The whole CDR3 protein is CASSEASGGADTYTF.

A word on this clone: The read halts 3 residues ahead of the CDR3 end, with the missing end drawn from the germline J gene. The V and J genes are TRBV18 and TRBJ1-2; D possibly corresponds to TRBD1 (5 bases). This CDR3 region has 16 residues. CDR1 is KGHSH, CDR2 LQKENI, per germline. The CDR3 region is CASSSPRTGEADTYTF. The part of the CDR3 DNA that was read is TGTGCCAGCTCGTCGCCGCGGACGGGGGAGGCAGATACC.

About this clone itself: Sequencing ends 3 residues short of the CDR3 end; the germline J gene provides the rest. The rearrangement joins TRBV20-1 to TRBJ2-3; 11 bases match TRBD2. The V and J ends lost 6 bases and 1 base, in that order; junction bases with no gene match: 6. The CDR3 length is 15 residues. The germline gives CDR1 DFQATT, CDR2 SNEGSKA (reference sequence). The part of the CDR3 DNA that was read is TGCAGTGCCTTCGAGGGACTAGCGGGCACAGATACG. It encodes CSAFEGLAGTDT. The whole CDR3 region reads CSAFEGLAGTDTQYF.

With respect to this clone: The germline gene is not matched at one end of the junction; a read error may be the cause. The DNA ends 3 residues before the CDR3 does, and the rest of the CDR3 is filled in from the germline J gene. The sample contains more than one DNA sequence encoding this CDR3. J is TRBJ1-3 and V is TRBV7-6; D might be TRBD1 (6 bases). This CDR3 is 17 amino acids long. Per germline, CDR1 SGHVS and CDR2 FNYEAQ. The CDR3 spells CASTRPPAGDIRNTIYF. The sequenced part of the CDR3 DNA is TGTGCCAGCACCCGACCTCCCGCGGGGGACATAAGAAACACG.

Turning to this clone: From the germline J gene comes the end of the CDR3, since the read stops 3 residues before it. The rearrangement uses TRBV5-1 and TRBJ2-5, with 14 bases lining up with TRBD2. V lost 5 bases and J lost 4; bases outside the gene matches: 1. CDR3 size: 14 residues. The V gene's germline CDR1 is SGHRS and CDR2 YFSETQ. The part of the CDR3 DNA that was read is TGCGCCAGCAGGGGACTAGCGGGAGTAGAGACC. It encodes CASRGLAGVET. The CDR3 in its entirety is CASRGLAGVETQYF.

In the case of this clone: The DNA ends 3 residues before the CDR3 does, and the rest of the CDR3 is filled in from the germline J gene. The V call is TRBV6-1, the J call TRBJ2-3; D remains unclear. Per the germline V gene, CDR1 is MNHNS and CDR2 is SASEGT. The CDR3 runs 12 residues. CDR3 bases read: TGTGCCAGCAGTGCCAATCGTCAGACG. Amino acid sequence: CASSANRQT. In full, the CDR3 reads CASSANRQTQYF.

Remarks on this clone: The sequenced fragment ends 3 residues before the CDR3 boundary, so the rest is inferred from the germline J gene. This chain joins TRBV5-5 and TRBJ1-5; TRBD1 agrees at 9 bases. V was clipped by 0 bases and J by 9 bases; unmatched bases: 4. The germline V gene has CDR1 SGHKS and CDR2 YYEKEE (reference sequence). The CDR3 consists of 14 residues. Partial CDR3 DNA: TGTGCCAGCAGCTTGGAGGGACAGGGAAGGCCC. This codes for CASSLEGQGRP. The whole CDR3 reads CASSLEGQGRPQHF. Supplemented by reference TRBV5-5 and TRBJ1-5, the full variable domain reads DAGVTQSPTHLIKTRGQQVTLRCSPISGHKSVSWYQQVLGQGPQFIFQYYEKEERGRGNFPDRFSARQFPNYSSELNVNALLLGDSALYLCASSLEGQGRPQHFGDGTRLSIL.

The CDR3 region is CASSFQREEETQYF. The part of the CDR3 DNA that was read is TGTGCCAGCAGCTTCCAGCGGGAGGAGGAGACC. The genes are TRBV7-4 and TRBJ2-5, with TRBD2 matching 9 bases. The CDR3 goes on 3 residues after the read ends, and that part is filled in from the germline J gene. Unmatched junction bases numbered 4, after V lost 3 bases and J lost 5 bases. The CDR3 runs to 14 residues. The V gene's germline CDR1 is SGHVT and CDR2 SQSDAQ.

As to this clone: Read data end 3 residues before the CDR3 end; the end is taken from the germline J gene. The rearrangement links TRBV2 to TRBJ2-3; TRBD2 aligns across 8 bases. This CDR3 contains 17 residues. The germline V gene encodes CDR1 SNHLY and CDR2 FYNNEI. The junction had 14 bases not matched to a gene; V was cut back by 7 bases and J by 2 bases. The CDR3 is CASTALDLAGDTDTQYF. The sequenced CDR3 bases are TGTGCCAGCACCGCGCTCGATCTAGCGGGCGACACAGATACG.

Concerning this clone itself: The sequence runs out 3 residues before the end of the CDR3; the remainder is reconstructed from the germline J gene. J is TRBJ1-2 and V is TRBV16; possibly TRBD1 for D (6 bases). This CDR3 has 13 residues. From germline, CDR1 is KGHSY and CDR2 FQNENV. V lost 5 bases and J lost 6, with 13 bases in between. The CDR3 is CASSAQGGDGYTF. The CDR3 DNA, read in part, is TGTGCCAGCAGCGCACAGGGAGGCGATGGC.

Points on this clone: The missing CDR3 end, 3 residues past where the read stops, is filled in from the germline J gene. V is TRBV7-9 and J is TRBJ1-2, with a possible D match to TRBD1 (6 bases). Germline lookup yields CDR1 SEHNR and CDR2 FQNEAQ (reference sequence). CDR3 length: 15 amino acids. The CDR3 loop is CASSAGGGVGYDYTF. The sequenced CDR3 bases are TGTGCCAGCAGCGCGGGAGGGGGGGTTGGATACGAC.

Here the CDR3 reads CSARGLGGYTF. The covered CDR3 bases are TGCAGTGCTAGAGGCCTAGGTGGC. V is TRBV20-1 and J is TRBJ1-2; D remains unclear. The CDR3 end falls 3 residues outside the read, so it is completed with the germline J gene. The CDR3 is 11 amino acids. The germline gives CDR1 DFQATT, CDR2 SNEGSKA (reference sequence). Trimming removed 1 base from V and 7 bases from J, with 7 bases in between.

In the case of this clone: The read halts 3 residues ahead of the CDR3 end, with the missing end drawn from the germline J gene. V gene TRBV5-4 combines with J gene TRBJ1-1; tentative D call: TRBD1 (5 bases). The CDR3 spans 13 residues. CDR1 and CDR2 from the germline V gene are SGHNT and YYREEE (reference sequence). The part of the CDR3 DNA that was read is TGTGCCAGCAGCTCTGGGGCAGAGAGGGAA. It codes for CASSSGAERE. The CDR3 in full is CASSSGAEREAFF.

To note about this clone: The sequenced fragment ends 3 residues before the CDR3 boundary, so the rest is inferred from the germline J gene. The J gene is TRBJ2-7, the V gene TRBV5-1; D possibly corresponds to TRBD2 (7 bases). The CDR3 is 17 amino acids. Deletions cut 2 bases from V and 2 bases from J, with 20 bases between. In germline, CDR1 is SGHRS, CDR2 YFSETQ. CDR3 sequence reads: CASSFGGAGTDTYEQYF. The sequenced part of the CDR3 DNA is TGCGCCAGCAGCTTTGGGGGGGCCGGGACGGACACCTACGAG.